This T cell receptor beta chain was observed in a study of shared clonotypes between healthy human individuals. Study conclusions and caveats: The study's rarefaction showed incomplete sorted-subset sequencing despite large depth. On the whole, naive subsets had larger estimated richness than memory subsets had. With a handful of donors compared, around 5% of naive CD4 clonotypes were shared.

A CD45RA+ naive subset and a CD45RA-negative memory subset were split from CD4+ cells. This clone has just a few counts. No antigen is known for it. This table comes from immunoSEQ multiplex PCR, and its TCRdb copy is limited to in-frame clones, with some not included. In the table there are roughly 2.5 million clones, about 92% of which are singletons. The CDR3 is 15 residues long. The germline gives CDR1 MNHNS, CDR2 SASEGT. V gave up 5 bases and J gave up 8 bases; unmatched junction bases: 7. Material for sequencing was naive CD4+ T cells sorted from blood. The subset denotes: CD45RA+ positively selected. This TCR was recovered from a man younger than 35 in good health. V usage is TRBV6-1 and J usage is TRBJ1-6; 9 positions match TRBD1. The chain's CDR3 is CASSPTGGSDSPLHF. The CDR3 nucleotides read TGTGCCAGCAGTCCTACAGGGGGCTCTGATTCACCCCTCCACTTT.